The present T cell receptor (beta chain) was sequenced within a study of technical replicates of blood from a few donors. Sequenced by immunoSEQ multiplex PCR; TCRdb stores in-frame clones only, minus some. The sample has under 90,000 clones; roughly 94% are singletons. CDR3 length: 16 amino acids. With V trimmed by 0 bases and J by 7 bases, 8 bases remained unmatched. CDR1 and CDR2 (germline): LGHNA, YNFKEQ. The rearrangement joins TRBV4-2 to TRBJ2-1; TRBD2 aligns across 8 bases. The clonotype was recovered from a human donor in good health. The sequenced sample was T cells isolated from PBMCs. CDR3 nucleotides: TGTGCCAGCAGCCAAGATGGGGCGGGAGGCCTTAATGAGCAGTTCTTC. Its translation: CASSQDGAGGLNEQFF.